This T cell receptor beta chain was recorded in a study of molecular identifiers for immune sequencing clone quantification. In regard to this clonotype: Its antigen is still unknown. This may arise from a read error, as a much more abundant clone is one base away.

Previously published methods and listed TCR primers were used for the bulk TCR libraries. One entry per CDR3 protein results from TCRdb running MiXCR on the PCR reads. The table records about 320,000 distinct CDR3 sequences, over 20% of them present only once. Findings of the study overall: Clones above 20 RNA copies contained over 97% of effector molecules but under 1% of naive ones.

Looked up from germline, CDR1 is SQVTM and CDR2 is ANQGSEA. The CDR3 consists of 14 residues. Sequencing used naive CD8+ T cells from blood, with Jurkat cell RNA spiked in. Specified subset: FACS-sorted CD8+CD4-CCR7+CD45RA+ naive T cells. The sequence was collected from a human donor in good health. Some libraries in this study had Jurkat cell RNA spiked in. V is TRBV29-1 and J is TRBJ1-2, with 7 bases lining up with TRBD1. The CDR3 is CGAKEGQTNYGYTF. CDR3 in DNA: TGCGGCGCAAAGGAGGGACAGACTAACTATGGCTACACCTTC.